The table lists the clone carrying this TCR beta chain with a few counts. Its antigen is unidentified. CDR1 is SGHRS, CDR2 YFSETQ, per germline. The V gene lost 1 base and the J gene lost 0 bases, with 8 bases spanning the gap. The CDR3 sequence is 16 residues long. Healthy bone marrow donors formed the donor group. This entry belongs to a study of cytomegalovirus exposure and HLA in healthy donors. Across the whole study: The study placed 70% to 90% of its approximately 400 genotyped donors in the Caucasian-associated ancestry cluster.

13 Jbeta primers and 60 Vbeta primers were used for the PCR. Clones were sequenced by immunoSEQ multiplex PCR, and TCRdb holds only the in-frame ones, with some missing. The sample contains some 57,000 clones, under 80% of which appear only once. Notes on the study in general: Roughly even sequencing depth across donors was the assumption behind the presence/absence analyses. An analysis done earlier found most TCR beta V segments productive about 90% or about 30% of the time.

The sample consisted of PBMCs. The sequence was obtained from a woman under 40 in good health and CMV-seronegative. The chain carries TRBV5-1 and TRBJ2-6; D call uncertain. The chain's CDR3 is CASSLLSASGANVLTF. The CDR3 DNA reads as TGCGCCAGCAGCTTGCTCAGTGCCTCTGGGGCCAACGTCCTGACTTTC.